Shown below are 18 T cell receptor beta chains from a single sample sequenced in a study of preoperative IRX-2 immunotherapy in early breast cancer. Profiled with immunoSEQ multiplex PCR; TCRdb holds only in-frame clones, not every one. This table has about 98,000 clones, 80% to 90% appearing once. The sample's treatment: preoperative locoregional IRX-2 cytokine immunotherapy. Sample: tumor tissue, taken after IRX-2 immunotherapy. The receptor source for this set is a human donor with breast cancer.

V gene TRBV18 combines with J gene TRBJ1-1, with a weak D call TRBD1 (5 bases). The ends were cut back, 2 bases at V and 4 bases at J, with 17 bases in the middle. The CDR3 has 16 residues. Germline assignment: CDR1 KGHSH and CDR2 LQKENI. DNA of the CDR3: TGTGCCAGCTCACCAAATAGGGCAGGGTTTGGCACTGAAGCTTTCTTT. As protein: CASSPNRAGFGTEAFF.

The table lists this clone with a few counts. The chain combines TRBV7-1 with TRBJ1-1; no reliable D call. TRBV7-1 has ORF status, its function being uncertain. The CDR3 runs 14 residues. V was shortened by 5 bases and J by 0 bases, with 10 bases between the two germline ends. The CDR3 reads CASSLYLVNTEAFF. For the CDR3, the DNA is TGTGCCAGCAGCCTTTATTTGGTGAACACTGAAGCTTTCTTT.

The rearrangement links TRBV16 to TRBJ1-5, with 11 positions matching TRBD1. Unmatched junction bases numbered 11, after V lost 7 bases and J lost 6 bases. The V gene's germline CDR1 is KGHSY and CDR2 FQNENV. The CDR3 loop spans 16 amino acids. The CDR3 region is CASTQEPGTGGQPQHF. The CDR3 DNA reads TGTGCCAGCACCCAGGAGCCCGGGACAGGGGGTCAGCCCCAGCATTTT.

This chain links TRBV19 with TRBJ1-4, with D uncertain. The CDR3 runs 15 residues. V dropped 3 bases and J dropped 0 bases, with 8 bases sitting between them. Germline CDR1 and CDR2: LNHDA and SQIVND (reference sequence). In DNA form, the CDR3 reads TGTGCCAGTAGTATTGGGGATGCAACTAATGAAAAACTGTTTTTT. Residues: CASSIGDATNEKLFF.

This clone was picked up one time. CDR3 sequence (DNA): TGCGCCAGCAGCTTGGGTGGGATCGATGAGTATGGCTACACCTTC. Translation gives CASSLGGIDEYGYTF. The genes are TRBV5-1 and TRBJ1-2, with D hard to call. This CDR3 has 15 residues. The V and J ends lost 0 bases and 5 bases respectively, with 14 bases between them. In germline, CDR1 is SGHRS, CDR2 YFSETQ. The variable domain in full, completed from reference TRBV5-1 and TRBJ1-2, reads KAGVTQTPRYLIKTRGQQVTLSCSPISGHRSVSWYQQTPGQGLQFLFEYFSETQRNKGNFPGRFSGRQFSNSRSEMNVSTLELGDSALYLCASSLGGIDEYGYTFGSGTRLTVV.

The gene calls are TRBV6-4 and TRBJ2-1, with 7 bases identical to TRBD1. V lost 7 bases, J lost 5 bases, and 14 bases stayed unmatched. From germline, CDR1 is MRHNA and CDR2 SNTAGT. The CDR3 totals 16 residues. CDR3 DNA sequence: TGTGCCAGCACGGGCAGGGGGAACCTGTACAACAATGAGCAGTTCTTC. This encodes CASTGRGNLYNNEQFF.

The table lists this clone with a count of one. The chain carries TRBV12-5 and TRBJ1-2; unclear D gene. Germline CDR1 is LGHNT and CDR2 is FRNRAP. The CDR3 contains 12 residues. In nucleotides, the CDR3 is TGTGCCAGCACTGTAGCTAACTATGGCTACACCTTC. Its translation: CASTVANYGYTF.

This clone was recorded once. The genes are TRBV19 and TRBJ2-7; 10 bases map to TRBD1. CDR3 length: 15 amino acids. J was trimmed by 5 bases and V by 4 bases; bases with no gene match: 8. The germline CDR1 and CDR2 sequences are LNHDA and SQIVND (reference sequence). DNA for the CDR3: TGTGCCAGTAGTACGCCGGGACAGGGGTTCCACGAGCAGTACTTC. Protein: CASSTPGQGFHEQYF.

The J gene is TRBJ2-7, the V gene TRBV28; 7 bases agree with TRBD2. From germline, CDR1 is MDHEN and CDR2 SYDVKM. V was pared by 6 bases and J by 3 bases, with 8 bases of the junction left unmatched. This CDR3 is 14 amino acids long. The CDR3 region has the DNA TGTGCCAGCAGCCGGGGGGTAGTGGTCTACGAGCAGTACTTC. Translated, it gives CASSRGVVVYEQYF.

This chain connects TRBV23-1 to TRBJ1-1, with TRBD1 identical over 7 bases. TRBV23-1 is an ORF, and what it does is uncertain. The CDR3 sequence is 13 residues long. The ends lost 8 bases at V and 3 bases at J; junction bases unmatched: 6. Here the CDR3 DNA reads TGCGCCAGCTCCTCGCAGGGGGACACTGAAGCTTTCTTT. It is translated as CASSSQGDTEAFF.

This clone was seen a few times. This chain links TRBV6-8 with TRBJ2-3, with D unresolved. This CDR3 is built from 16 residues. Germline CDR1 MNHGY, CDR2 SAAAGT. Between the trimmed V and J ends, which lost 9 bases and 2 bases, there was a span of 21 bases. The CDR3 is CASMVRSDYLTDTQYF. For the CDR3, the DNA is TGTGCCAGTATGGTGCGTTCCGATTATCTCACAGATACGCAGTATTTT.

In regard to this clone: One end of the junction is discordant with germline, which a read error may explain. This rearrangement joins TRBV6-8 to TRBJ2-1; 8 nucleotides match TRBD2. The CDR3 is 17 residues long. The germline V gene has CDR1 MNHGY and CDR2 SAAAGT. As DNA, the CDR3 is TGTGCCATCAGTGGGGGGGATAGCGGGGCCGGAGGCAATGAGCAGTTCTTC. It yields the protein CAISGGDSGAGGNEQFF.

In nucleotides, the CDR3 is TGTGCCAGTAGTACCTCGAATAGGGGGCATACCGGGGAGCTGTTTTTT. Encoded protein: CASSTSNRGHTGELFF. The chain joins TRBV19 to TRBJ2-2, with TRBD1 identical over 7 bases. The CDR3 is made up of 16 amino acids. The germline V gene encodes CDR1 LNHDA and CDR2 SQIVND (reference sequence). Trimming took 4 bases from V and 5 from J; bases not matched to a gene: 10.

The chain is built from TRBV15 and TRBJ2-1, with D possibly being TRBD1 (5 bases). The CDR3 has 14 residues. Trimming cost V 3 bases and J 6 bases, with 12 bases left between them. The germline CDR1 and CDR2 sequences are LNHNV and YYDKDF (reference sequence). The CDR3 DNA reads as TGTGCCACCAGCAGGGCAGGGAAGGGCAATGAGCAGTTCTTC. It codes for CATSRAGKGNEQFF.

V gene TRBV6-8 combines with J gene TRBJ2-5; D possibly uses TRBD1 or TRBD2 (5 bases each). Between the trimmed V and J ends, which lost 8 bases and 5 bases, there was a span of 15 bases. Germline CDR1 MNHGY, CDR2 SAAAGT. The CDR3 covers 13 residues. The CDR3 protein is CASHMGPGETQYF. The CDR3 bases are TGTGCCAGCCATATGGGACCAGGGGAGACCCAGTACTTC.

V and J are TRBV7-1 and TRBJ2-1; 7 bases align to TRBD1. TRBV7-1 is flagged as an ORF with uncertain function. The CDR3 loop spans 14 amino acids. J gave up 11 bases and V 4 bases, and 11 bases lay outside the gene matches. The CDR3: CASSLAGTENQQFF. The CDR3 coding sequence is TGTGCCAGCAGCTTGGCTGGGACAGAGAACCAGCAGTTCTTC.

The chain links TRBV30 to TRBJ2-6, with 8 bases identical to TRBD2. V was clipped by 7 bases and J by 0 bases; unmatched bases: 2. The CDR3 has 14 residues. Germline CDR1 reads GTSNPN; CDR2 reads SVGIG (reference sequence). For the CDR3, the DNA is TGTGCCTCCGGGAGGGACTCTGGGGCCAACGTCCTGACTTTC. Residues: CASGRDSGANVLTF.

V and J are TRBV28 and TRBJ2-3, with D hard to call. The ends were cut back, 7 bases at V and 6 bases at J, with 11 bases in the middle. The CDR3 totals 12 residues. Germline CDR1 is MDHEN and CDR2 is SYDVKM. In DNA form, the CDR3 reads TGTGCCAGCACCGAGCTGGGCGATACGCAGTATTTT. This sequence encodes CASTELGDTQYF.